The 9 T cell receptor beta chains reported below all come from one sample, sequenced in a study of graft-versus-host responses after intestinal transplantation (dated by TCRdb to the early 2020s). The method was the immunoSEQ multiplex PCR assay. TCRdb limited this immuneACCESS table to in-frame rearrangements with V and J called. A share of clones is missing; checked studies link under half to unresolved V genes, and the rest is unexplained. Across this sample there are approximately 70,000 clones, with over 85% seen only once. Together, the top ten hold about 6.7% of the sample. Sequencing was performed on bone marrow, taken almost 750 days after intestinal transplantation. The receptors originated from a human patient who received an intestinal transplant, so some T cells may come from the graft donor.

The chain combines TRBV27 with TRBJ2-7, with D unresolved. Germline CDR1 reads MNHEY; CDR2 reads SMNVEV (reference sequence). Trimming shortened V by 5 bases and J by 4 bases, and 12 bases separated the two germline ends. This CDR3 comprises 13 residues. The CDR3 reads CASSPPQRYEQYF. CDR3 DNA sequence: TGTGCCAGCAGTCCCCCCCAGAGGTACGAGCAGTACTTC.

The chain joins TRBV11-1 to TRBJ1-1; D is unresolved. The CDR3 has 14 residues. Germline CDR1 and CDR2: SGHAT and FQDESV (reference sequence). V was trimmed by 0 bases and J by 1 base, leaving 6 bases between them. CDR3 sequence reads: CASSLAHENTEAFF. The CDR3 coding sequence is TGTGCCAGCAGCTTAGCCCACGAGAACACTGAAGCTTTCTTT.

J is TRBJ1-2 and V is TRBV2; 7 nucleotides match TRBD1. V lost 0 bases to trimming and J lost 7 bases; unmatched junction nucleotides: 11. This CDR3 region has 16 residues. Germline loops: CDR1 SNHLY, CDR2 FYNNEI. This CDR3 reads CASSEALLTGIAGYTF. The CDR3 DNA follows: TGTGCCAGCAGTGAAGCGCTTTTGACAGGGATTGCTGGCTACACCTTC.

The chain joins TRBV5-4 to TRBJ2-2, with 9 bases identical to TRBD2. This CDR3 comprises 15 residues. V trimming: 2 bases; J trimming: 6 bases; junction bases outside the gene matches: 5. Germline lookup yields CDR1 SGHNT and CDR2 YYREEE (reference sequence). CDR3 sequence (DNA): TGTGCCAGCAGCTTTGCGGGAGGGAGGGCCGGGGAGCTGTTTTTT. As protein: CASSFAGGRAGELFF.

This clone was seen a handful of times. This chain connects TRBV4-2 to TRBJ1-1, with 7 bases fitting TRBD1. The CDR3 runs 15 residues. Germline V gene sequence: CDR1 LGHNA, CDR2 YNFKEQ. The J segment lost 5 bases and the V segment lost 0 bases, leaving 6 bases of the junction unmatched. CDR3 nucleotide sequence: TGTGCCAGCAGCCAAGAGACAGGGTCGATGACTGAAGCTTTCTTT. Residues: CASSQETGSMTEAFF.

There are a few counts of this clone. The J gene is TRBJ1-5, the V gene TRBV30; 9 bases line up with TRBD1. The CDR3 totals 14 residues. Germline V gene data show CDR1 as GTSNPN and CDR2 as SVGIG (reference sequence). V shed 1 base and J 7 bases; nucleotides not matched to a gene: 5. For the CDR3, the DNA is TGTGCCTGGAGTGCGTGGACAGGGGAACAGCCCCAGCATTTT. The encoded protein is CAWSAWTGEQPQHF.

The table lists this clone with a few counts. The V gene is TRBV5-1, the J gene TRBJ2-7, with 7 positions matching TRBD2. Germline V gives CDR1 SGHRS, CDR2 YFSETQ. The CDR3 length is 16 residues. J gave up 5 bases and V 0 bases, and 11 bases lay outside the gene matches. The CDR3: CASSLVAGADRNEQYF. In DNA form, the CDR3 reads TGCGCCAGCAGCTTGGTGGCGGGAGCGGATAGGAACGAGCAGTACTTC.

The CDR3 nucleotides are TGTGCCACCAGCAGAGATCTGGGCAGGTCCTACGAGCAGTACTTC. Protein product: CATSRDLGRSYEQYF. The chain carries TRBV15 and TRBJ2-7; D gene ambiguous. Looked up from germline, CDR1 is LNHNV and CDR2 is YYDKDF (reference sequence). The CDR3 loop spans 15 amino acids. Trimming stripped 0 bases from V and 1 base from J, with 10 bases between.

This clone is judged medium-sized. The V call is TRBV7-2, the J call TRBJ2-7, with D uncertain. V lost 2 bases and J 3 bases, leaving 26 bases between the germline ends. Looked up from germline, CDR1 is SGHTA and CDR2 is FQGNSA. The CDR3 runs 19 residues. The CDR3 bases are TGTGCCAGCAGCTTAATTGGGTGGGTCTTAGACCGAACTAACTACGAGCAGTACTTC. It translates to CASSLIGWVLDRTNYEQYF.